The entry that follows covers one TCR beta chain sequence. Its target is unknown. The protocol was immunoSEQ multiplex PCR, while the TCRdb copy is restricted to in-frame clones and leaves out a portion. This table holds 150,000 or so clones, 80% found once. These data originate in a study of cytotoxic CD8 clonotypes in ibrutinib-treated CLL. Study findings and constraints: Pretreatment clonality was elevated relative to age-matched healthy donors and paralleled circulating CD8+ T-cell counts.

The source of this sequence is a human donor with chronic lymphocytic leukemia. The specimen comprised PBMCs, sampled after 36 months of ibrutinib treatment.

In DNA form, the CDR3 reads TGTGCCAGTAGTATTCTCTCCGGGACAGCAAACTATGGCTACACCTTC. Its translation is CASSILSGTANYGYTF. The chain recombines TRBV19 with TRBJ1-2; TRBD1 matches 7 bases. The V gene end was trimmed by 3 bases and the J gene end by 2 bases; junction bases not matched to a gene: 9. Germline CDR1 and CDR2: LNHDA and SQIVND (reference sequence). This CDR3 has 16 amino acids.